The T cell receptor beta chain described here comes from a study of T cell responses to AZD1222 COVID-19 vaccine. Findings and caveats of the study: Targeting of unmutated variant regions was reportedly seen in nearly half of spike-specific TCRs. Only after the peak T cell response were repertoires sampled. Only a handful of AZD1222 recipients, several in all, had baseline seropositivity. Clonal diversity was possibly underestimated; the donors were predominantly white British and more often female.

Sequencing used immunoSEQ multiplex PCR; TCRdb keeps in-frame clones, though not all of them. The profile shows about 150,000 clones, roughly 80% of them singletons. The CDR3 is 15 amino acids. V lost 4 bases to trimming and J lost 6 bases; unmatched junction nucleotides: 6. Germline V CDR1 and CDR2: LNHDA, SQIVND (reference sequence). With regard to this clone: Its target is unknown.

Sequenced here: peripheral blood, sampled on day 0 of AZD1222 vaccination. This sequence was found in an adult in good health. The V and J genes are TRBV19 and TRBJ1-6; 7 bases line up with TRBD1. The CDR3 loop reads CASSRADRVNSPLHF. The CDR3 DNA reads as TGTGCCAGTAGTAGGGCCGACAGGGTTAATTCACCCCTCCACTTT.